This T cell receptor (beta chain) was found in a study of OX40 agonist ivuxolimab in advanced cancers. Study-wide results and limits: There were, on average, more expanded clones in CD8+ T cells than in CD4+.

Clones were read by immunoSEQ multiplex PCR, and TCRdb kept only the in-frame ones, dropping some. Of under 40,000 clones in the sample, roughly 80% were seen once. Turning to this clone: The antigen remains undetermined.

Sampled blood was obtained at baseline, cycle 4 day 1, and cycle 7 day 1. Germline lookup yields CDR1 SGDLS and CDR2 YYNGEE. J gave up 6 bases and V 4 bases, and 9 bases lay outside the gene matches. The CDR3 sequence is 14 residues long. This specimen was CD4+ or CD8+ T cells sorted from blood, taken in a trial of the OX40 agonist ivuxolimab. The source of this sequence is an adult with an advanced solid tumor such as melanoma, head and neck, liver or kidney cancer. This chain joins TRBV9 and TRBJ2-7; 8 nucleotides match TRBD2. The CDR3 is CASSPPGGLREQYF. The DNA for the CDR3 is TGTGCCAGCAGCCCCCCGGGGGGGCTTCGCGAGCAGTACTTC.